Listed below are T cell receptor beta chains from one sample, sequenced in a study of blood T cell repertoires in COVID-19. Assay used: immunoSEQ multiplex PCR; TCRdb lists only in-frame clones, some missing. The sample shows roughly 250,000 clones, 83% of them seen only once. Sequenced input: peripheral blood. All receptors come from a human donor in a cohort sampled during active COVID-19. Each CDR3 is given with its conserved first and last residue.

cdr3_aa j_call v_call
CASSIVAGTSGNSPLHF TRBJ1-6 TRBV19
CASSISANTYEQYF TRBJ2-7 TRBV19
CASSGGTSGRFSFGELFF TRBJ2-2 TRBV27
CASTLGQSYQETQYF TRBJ2-5 TRBV7-2
CASSLALARGAHTQYF TRBJ2-3 TRBV5-1
CASSRPGQGYQETQYF TRBJ2-5 TRBV18
CASTDHDKINYGYTF TRBJ1-2 TRBV27
CASSNGLRTGGDETQYF TRBJ2-5 TRBV7-6
CASSPVRNEQFF TRBJ2-1 TRBV28
CASSRIAGNYEQYF TRBJ2-7 TRBV6-6
CAWSSGQGALTEAFF TRBJ1-1 TRBV30
CASSLETSGTEAFF TRBJ1-1 TRBV5-1
CASSQDPDGGLATNEKLFF TRBJ1-4 TRBV4-1
CASSKSGGLDDGYTF TRBJ1-2 TRBV6-6
CASSRISGGPGYEQYF TRBJ2-7 TRBV3-1/TRBV3-2
CASRSQGAQETQYF TRBJ2-5 TRBV27
CASRPGYMDSPLHF TRBJ1-6 TRBV27
CASSLLLNTEAFF TRBJ1-1 TRBV4-1
CASSQEGQGGYEQYF TRBJ2-7 TRBV4-1
CASSPPQSSGANVLTF TRBJ2-6 TRBV5-1
CASSQWTGDIGYTF TRBJ1-2 TRBV18
CASSLGGGRNIQYF TRBJ2-4 TRBV27
CASSSDSNQPQHF TRBJ1-5 TRBV6-2/TRBV6-3
CASSNGQKLPDEQYF TRBJ2-7 TRBV6-5
CATSDFRLGRDNEQFF TRBJ2-1 TRBV24-1
CASSSLSWTGYNSPLHF TRBJ1-6 TRBV7-2
CASSWERDRIYEQYF TRBJ2-7 TRBV5-4
CASSLQWTGSSYEQYF TRBJ2-7 TRBV5-6
CASSGQGNTIYF TRBJ1-3 TRBV5-1
CASSLVWAGHQASGSQGRAYEQYF TRBJ2-7 TRBV5-1
CASSELLGAGNSPLHF TRBJ1-6 TRBV25-1
CASRPDRGSHNEQFF TRBJ2-1 TRBV2
CSVGGDPNQPQHF TRBJ1-5 TRBV29-1
CASSRQGINQPQHF TRBJ1-5 TRBV6-5
CASSLLYSGGDQETQYF TRBJ2-5 TRBV3-1/TRBV3-2
CASSRTGSRDTQYF TRBJ2-3 TRBV19
CASRKSGLWNDDDEQFF TRBJ2-1 TRBV19
CAWSNPGTGVEQYF TRBJ2-7 TRBV30
CASSQDQASSGETQYF TRBJ2-5 TRBV4-1
CASSLLGQGANEQFF TRBJ2-1 TRBV5-5
CASSELDIQETQYF TRBJ2-5 TRBV2
CASSTWDRGPTPSGNTIYF TRBJ1-3 TRBV18
CATSRDTGKETQYF TRBJ2-5 TRBV15
CASSLSPVNYGYTF TRBJ1-2 TRBV5-6
CASSPTSTDTQYF TRBJ2-3 TRBV28
CAWSRGGYGYTF TRBJ1-2 TRBV30
CASNRDRDQPQHF TRBJ1-5 TRBV28
CASSLTGGTQYF TRBJ2-5 TRBV11-3
CASSIRSGMQETQYF TRBJ2-5 TRBV5-4
CASSEQQSDTQYF TRBJ2-3 TRBV6-1